This T cell receptor beta chain was documented in a study of T cells in tuberculosis. For the study at large: Within 7 days of starting treatment, or before, PBMC were stored.

Time point: new active TB diagnosis, blood taken before or within 7 days of starting treatment. The germline V gene has CDR1 LNHDA and CDR2 SQIVND (reference sequence). J gave up 2 bases and V 5 bases, and 8 bases lay outside the gene matches. The CDR3 is made up of 17 amino acids. Points from the study as a whole: Using the GMM-specific repertoire gave around 90% accuracy versus 70% with motifs. Smaller distances to GMM-specific TCRs suggested their expansion in active tuberculosis.

Sequenced by immunoSEQ multiplex PCR; TCRdb stores in-frame clones only, minus some. This sample has around 40,000 clones; roughly 94% occur once, and the top ten carry around 4%. A word on this clone: Its specificity is unknown.

This sequence joins TRBV19 and TRBJ1-6; 8 bases align to TRBD1. The clonotype originates from an adult with tuberculosis. The sequences come from PBMCs, collected at tuberculosis diagnosis. For the CDR3, the DNA is TGTGCCAGTAGTTCCAACCCCAGGGGGCCCTATAATTCACCCCTCCACTTT. This encodes CASSSNPRGPYNSPLHF.